This paragraph covers one T cell receptor beta chain sequence. TCRdb keeps only in-frame clones here, not all; method: immunoSEQ multiplex PCR. The sample lists about 140,000 clones, roughly 94% seen once, with around 12% in the top ten. This sample was taken from a study of control samples from healthy donors and cancer patients. Trimming shortened V by 3 bases and J by 8 bases, and 10 bases separated the two germline ends. Germline V lookup: CDR1 DFQATT, CDR2 SNEGSKA (reference sequence). The CDR3 is 12 residues long. This TCR was recovered from a man aged 40-49 years in good health. Sequenced material: blood. V and J are TRBV20-1 and TRBJ1-4, with D unresolved. CDR3 amino acids: CSASHRSEKLFF. CDR3 nucleotide sequence: TGCAGTGCTAGTCACAGATCGGAAAAACTGTTTTTT.